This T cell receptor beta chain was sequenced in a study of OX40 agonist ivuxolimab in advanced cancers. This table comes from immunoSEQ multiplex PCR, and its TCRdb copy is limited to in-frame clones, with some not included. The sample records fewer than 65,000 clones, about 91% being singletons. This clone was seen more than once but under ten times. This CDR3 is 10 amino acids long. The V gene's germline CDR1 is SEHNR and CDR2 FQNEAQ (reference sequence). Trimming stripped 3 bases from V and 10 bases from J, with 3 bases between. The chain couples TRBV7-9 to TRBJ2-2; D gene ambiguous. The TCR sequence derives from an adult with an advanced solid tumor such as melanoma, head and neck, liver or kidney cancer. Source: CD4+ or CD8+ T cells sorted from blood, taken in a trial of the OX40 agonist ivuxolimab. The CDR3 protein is CASSFAELFF. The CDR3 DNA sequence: TGTGCCAGCAGCTTTGCGGAGCTGTTTTTT.